This TCR beta chain appears in the sequencing data of a study of beta chain features in type 1 diabetes. Expressed TCRB transcripts were sequenced because the entire RNA isolate underwent reverse transcription. The data were produced by immunoSEQ multiplex PCR, yet TCRdb's version contains in-frame clones alone and is incomplete. The sample comprises around 400,000 clones, around 15% of which are singletons, and 0.019% rests with the top ten. Germline CDR1 and CDR2: SGHTA and FQGTGA. V was pared by 2 bases and J by 7 bases, with 5 bases of the junction left unmatched. CDR3 length: 16 amino acids. This chain joins TRBV7-3 and TRBJ2-1; 13 bases are a match to TRBD2. The clonotype comes from a woman aged 18-29 years in good health. Source material: naive CD4+ T cells from blood. CDR3 in DNA: TGTGCCAGCAGCTTAGGAGGGACTAGCGGGATAAATGAGCAGTTCTTC. Its translation: CASSLGGTSGINEQFF.